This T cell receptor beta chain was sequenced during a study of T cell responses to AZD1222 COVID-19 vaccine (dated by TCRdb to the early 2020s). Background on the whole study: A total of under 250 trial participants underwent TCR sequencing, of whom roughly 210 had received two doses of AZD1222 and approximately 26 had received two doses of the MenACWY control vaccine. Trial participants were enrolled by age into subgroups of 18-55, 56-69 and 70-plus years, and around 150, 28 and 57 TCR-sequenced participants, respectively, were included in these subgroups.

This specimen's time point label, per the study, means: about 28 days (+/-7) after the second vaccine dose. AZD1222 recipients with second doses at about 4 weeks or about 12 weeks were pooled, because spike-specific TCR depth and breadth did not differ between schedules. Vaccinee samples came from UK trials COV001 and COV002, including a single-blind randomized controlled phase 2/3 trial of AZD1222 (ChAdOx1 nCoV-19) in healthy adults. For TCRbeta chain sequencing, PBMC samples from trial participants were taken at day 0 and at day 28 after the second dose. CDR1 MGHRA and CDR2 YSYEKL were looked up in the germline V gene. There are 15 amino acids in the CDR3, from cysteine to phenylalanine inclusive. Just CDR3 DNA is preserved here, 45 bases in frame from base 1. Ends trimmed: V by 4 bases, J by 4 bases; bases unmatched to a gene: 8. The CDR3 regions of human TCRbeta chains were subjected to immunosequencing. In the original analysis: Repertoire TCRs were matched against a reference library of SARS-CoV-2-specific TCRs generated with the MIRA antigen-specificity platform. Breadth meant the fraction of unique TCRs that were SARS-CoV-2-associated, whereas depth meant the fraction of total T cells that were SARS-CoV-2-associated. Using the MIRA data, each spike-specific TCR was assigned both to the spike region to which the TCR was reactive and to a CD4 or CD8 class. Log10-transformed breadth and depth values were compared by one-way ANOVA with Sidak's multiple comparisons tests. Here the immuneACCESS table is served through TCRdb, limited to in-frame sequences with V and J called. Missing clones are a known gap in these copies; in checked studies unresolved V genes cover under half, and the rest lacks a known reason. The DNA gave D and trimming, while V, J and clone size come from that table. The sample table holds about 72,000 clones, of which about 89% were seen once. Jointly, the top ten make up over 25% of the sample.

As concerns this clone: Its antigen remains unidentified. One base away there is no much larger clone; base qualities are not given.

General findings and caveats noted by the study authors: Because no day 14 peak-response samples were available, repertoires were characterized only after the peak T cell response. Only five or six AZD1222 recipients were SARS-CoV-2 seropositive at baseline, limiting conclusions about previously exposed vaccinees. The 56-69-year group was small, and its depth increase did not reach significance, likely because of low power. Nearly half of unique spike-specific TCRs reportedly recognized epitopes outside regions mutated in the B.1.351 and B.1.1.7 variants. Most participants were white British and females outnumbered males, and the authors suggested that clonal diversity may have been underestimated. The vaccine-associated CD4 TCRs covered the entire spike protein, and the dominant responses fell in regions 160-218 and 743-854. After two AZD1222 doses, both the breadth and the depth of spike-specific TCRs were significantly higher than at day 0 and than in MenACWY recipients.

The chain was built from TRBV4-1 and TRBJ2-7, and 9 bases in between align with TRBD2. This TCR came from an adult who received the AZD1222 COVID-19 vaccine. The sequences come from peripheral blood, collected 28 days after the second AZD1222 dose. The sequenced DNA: TGCGCCAGCAGCCCCTCGGAGCGGGAGGTGTACGAGCAGTACTTC. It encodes CASSPSEREVYEQYF.